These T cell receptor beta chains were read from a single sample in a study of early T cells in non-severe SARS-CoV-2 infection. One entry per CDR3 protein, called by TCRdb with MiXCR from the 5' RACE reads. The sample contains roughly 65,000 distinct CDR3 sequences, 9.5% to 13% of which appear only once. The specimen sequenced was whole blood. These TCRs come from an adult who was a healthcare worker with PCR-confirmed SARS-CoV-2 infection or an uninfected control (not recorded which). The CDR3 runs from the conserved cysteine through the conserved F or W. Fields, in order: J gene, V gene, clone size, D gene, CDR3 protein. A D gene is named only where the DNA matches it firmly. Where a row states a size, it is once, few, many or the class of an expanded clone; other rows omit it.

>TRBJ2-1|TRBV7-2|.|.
CASSPLPGLNEQFF
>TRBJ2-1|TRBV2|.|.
CASTGTTNNEQFF
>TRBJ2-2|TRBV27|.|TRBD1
CASNPLGPTGRHTGELFF
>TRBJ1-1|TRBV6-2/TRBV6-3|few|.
CASSWRTEAFF
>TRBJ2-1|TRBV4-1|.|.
CASSQEPLASNEQFF
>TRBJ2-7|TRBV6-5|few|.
CASSPAGGAYEQYF
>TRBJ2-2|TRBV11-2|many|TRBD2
CASKAGDVTGELFF
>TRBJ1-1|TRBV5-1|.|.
CASSPGRGANTEAFF
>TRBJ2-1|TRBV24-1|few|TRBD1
CATSDGQVSNEQFF
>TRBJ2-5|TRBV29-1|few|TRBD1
CSVGGQVRPETQYF
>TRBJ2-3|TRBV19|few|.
CASSIGLPSTDTQYF
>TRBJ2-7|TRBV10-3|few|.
CAISRTADQYEQYF
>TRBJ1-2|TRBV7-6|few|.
CASSLDVWSGGYTF
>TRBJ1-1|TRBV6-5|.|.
CASSYRETTEAFF
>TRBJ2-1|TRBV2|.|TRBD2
CASSEAGTSAAGNEQFF
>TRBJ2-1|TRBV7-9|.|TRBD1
CVSSSPGQGIREQFF
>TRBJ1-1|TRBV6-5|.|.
CASSYNRNTEAFF
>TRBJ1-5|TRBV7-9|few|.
CASSPGGSSNQPQHF
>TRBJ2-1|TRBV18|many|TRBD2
CATGTSVYNEQFF
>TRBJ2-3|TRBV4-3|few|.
CASRGTASTDTQYF
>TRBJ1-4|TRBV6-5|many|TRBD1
CASALTGRGSEKLFF
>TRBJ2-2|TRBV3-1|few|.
CASSGRDFGTGELFF
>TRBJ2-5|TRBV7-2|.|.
CASSGANALETQYF
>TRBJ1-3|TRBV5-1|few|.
CASRVRPDPGNTIYF
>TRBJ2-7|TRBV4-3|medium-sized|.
CASSQDWGFPVYEQYF
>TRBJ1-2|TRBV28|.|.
CAITDRPEGYGYTF
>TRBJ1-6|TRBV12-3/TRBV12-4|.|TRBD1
CASSLRDRNSPLHF
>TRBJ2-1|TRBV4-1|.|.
CASSQVRLRSSSEQFF
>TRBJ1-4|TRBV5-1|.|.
CASRERGTNEKLFF
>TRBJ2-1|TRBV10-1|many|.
CASSTGPAEQFF
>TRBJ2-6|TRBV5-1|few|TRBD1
CASSLGQGNGANVLTF
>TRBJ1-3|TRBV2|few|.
CASSVGGGRSGNTIYF
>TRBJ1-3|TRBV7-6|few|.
CASTEGSGNTIYF
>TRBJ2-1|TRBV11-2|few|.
CASSLACCHSNEVNEQFF
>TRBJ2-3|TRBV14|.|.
CASSQEINLNTQYF
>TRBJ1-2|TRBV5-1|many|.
CASSSGTAIYGYTF
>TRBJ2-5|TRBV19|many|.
CASSVGAGEQETQYF
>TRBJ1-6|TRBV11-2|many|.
CASSPRSGKHNSPLHF
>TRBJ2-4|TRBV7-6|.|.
CASPVLVAKNIQYF
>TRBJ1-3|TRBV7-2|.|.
CASSSGSGADSGNTIYF
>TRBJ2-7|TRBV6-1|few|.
CASDRPLYEQYF
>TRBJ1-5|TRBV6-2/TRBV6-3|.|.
CASSSRVGRLQHF
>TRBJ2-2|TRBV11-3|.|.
CASSLRTGELFF
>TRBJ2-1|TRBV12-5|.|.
CACGLEFEQFF
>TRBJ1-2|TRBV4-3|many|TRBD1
CASSQDYNGRGYGYTF
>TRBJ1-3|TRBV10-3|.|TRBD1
CAISEGTANTIYF
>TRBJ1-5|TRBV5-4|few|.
CASSLGRLNQPQHF
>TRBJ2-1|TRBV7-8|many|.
CASSLVWEQFF
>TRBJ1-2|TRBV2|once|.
CVTRGGAFGYTF
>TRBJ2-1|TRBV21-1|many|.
CASSKGRDSTKNEQFF
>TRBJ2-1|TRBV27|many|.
CASRTAIYNEQFF
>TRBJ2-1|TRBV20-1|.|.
CSALPEQFF
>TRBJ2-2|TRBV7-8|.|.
CASSLARGRSNTGELFF
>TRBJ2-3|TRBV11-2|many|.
CASSLDRVTDTQYF